One and the same sample provided the 25 T cell receptor beta chains below, sequenced in a study of monozygotic twins with inflammatory bowel disease. TCRdb re-called the 5' RACE reads and gives one entry per CDR3 protein, without DNA. The sample's table shows hundreds of thousands of distinct CDR3 sequences. Sequencing input: blood. These TCRs come from a human donor with ulcerative colitis or Crohn's disease, or a healthy co-twin of an affected twin (not recorded which).

V usage is TRBV5-6 and J usage is TRBJ2-3; TCRdb gives TRBD2 as the D gene, but with no DNA this cannot be confirmed. The germline CDR1 and CDR2 sequences are SGHDT and YYEEEE. The CDR3 is 17 amino acids. The CDR3 protein is CASSLYSSGLSTDTQYF.

The genes are TRBV6-5 and TRBJ2-2; the D call of TRBD2 rests on TCRdb alone, since no DNA is present to check it. The germline V gene has CDR1 MNHEY and CDR2 SVGAGI. The CDR3 covers 18 residues. The CDR3 protein is CASRLPVGTSGGTGELFF.

The genes are TRBV10-3 and TRBJ2-1; with no DNA, the TCRdb D assignment of TRBD2 cannot be verified. This CDR3 contains 15 residues. Looked up from germline, CDR1 is ENHRY and CDR2 is SYGVKD. This CDR3 is CAIRGLAGNYNEQFF.

The chain is built from TRBV7-9 and TRBJ2-5. CDR1 and CDR2 (germline): SEHNR, FQNEAQ (reference sequence). The CDR3 is made up of 15 amino acids. CDR3 region: CASSLAGQPDGTQYF. Variable domain in full (rest from reference TRBV7-9 and TRBJ2-5): DTGVSQNPRHKITKRGQNVTFRCDPISEHNRLYWYRQTLGQGPEFLTYFQNEAQLEKSRLLSDRFSAERPKGSFSTLEIQRTEQGDSAMYLCASSLAGQPDGTQYFGPGTRLLVL.

The chain employs TRBV30 and TRBJ2-1; TCRdb reports TRBD1, a call that lacks DNA to check it against. The CDR3 runs 13 residues. Per germline, CDR1 GTSNPN and CDR2 SVGIG (reference sequence). The CDR3: CAWTLGRDNEQFF.

V and J are TRBV5-1 and TRBJ1-1; TCRdb proposes TRBD1, but this gene call is untestable without DNA. The CDR3 is made up of 14 amino acids. Germline V gene lookup returns CDR1 SGHRS and CDR2 YFSETQ. This chain's CDR3 is CASSLSPGGTEAFF. The variable domain in full, with the rest retrieved from reference TRBV5-1 and TRBJ1-1, is KAGVTQTPRYLIKTRGQQVTLSCSPISGHRSVSWYQQTPGQGLQFLFEYFSETQRNKGNFPGRFSGRQFSNSRSEMNVSTLELGDSALYLCASSLSPGGTEAFFGQGTRLTVV.

The rearrangement links TRBV6-5 to TRBJ1-6; TCRdb proposes TRBD1, but this gene call is untestable without DNA. Germline V gene sequence: CDR1 MNHEY, CDR2 SVGAGI. This CDR3 comprises 14 residues. CDR3 sequence reads: CASSSPDSTSPLHF.

The V and J genes are TRBV19 and TRBJ2-1; TCRdb reports TRBD1, a call that lacks DNA to check it against. Germline V gene lookup returns CDR1 LNHDA and CDR2 SQIVND (reference sequence). This CDR3 contains 14 residues. CDR3 residues: CASSIRQGNNEQFF.

The chain carries TRBV29-1 and TRBJ2-1; lacking DNA, the TRBD2 call made by TCRdb goes unchecked. The germline V gene has CDR1 SQVTM and CDR2 ANQGSEA. The CDR3 has 17 amino acids. CDR3 protein: CSVEVPIGGRGYNEQFF.

The chain is built from TRBV4-2 and TRBJ1-4; TCRdb's D gene call, TRBD1, goes unchecked for lack of DNA. CDR1 and CDR2 from the germline V gene are LGHNA and YNFKEQ. The CDR3 is made up of 16 amino acids. CDR3 sequence: CASSHPLGGVGEKLFF.

This chain links TRBV19 with TRBJ1-1. The CDR3 spans 13 residues. Germline V CDR1 and CDR2: LNHDA, SQIVND (reference sequence). This CDR3 is CASSISENTEAFF. The full variable domain, rest sourced from reference TRBV19 and TRBJ1-1, is DGGITQSPKYLFRKEGQNVTLSCEQNLNHDAMYWYRQDPGQGLRLIYYSQIVNDFQKGDIAEGYSVSREKKESFPLTVTSAQKNPTAFYLCASSISENTEAFFGQGTRLTVV.

V and J are TRBV7-9 and TRBJ2-1. Per germline, CDR1 SEHNR and CDR2 FQNEAQ (reference sequence). The CDR3 sequence is 14 residues long. The CDR3 region is CASSPAGVANEQFF.

The chain is built from TRBV11-2 and TRBJ2-7; TCRdb gives TRBD2 as the D gene, but with no DNA this cannot be confirmed. The V gene's germline CDR1 is SGHAT and CDR2 FQNNGV. CDR3 length: 16 residues. The CDR3 spells CASSLDRRGGFLEQYF. The full variable domain, its missing parts supplied by reference TRBV11-2 and TRBJ2-7, is EAGVAQSPRYKIIEKRQSVAFWCNPISGHATLYWYQQILGQGPKLLIQFQNNGVVDDSQLPKDRFSAERLKGVDSTLKIQPAKLEDSAVYLCASSLDRRGGFLEQYFGPGTRLTVT.

This chain joins TRBV18 and TRBJ2-6. The V gene's germline CDR1 is KGHSH and CDR2 LQKENI. The CDR3 has 18 amino acids. The CDR3 sequence: CASSPTSMSISGANVLTF.

The chain employs TRBV5-6 and TRBJ1-5; TCRdb reports TRBD1, a call that lacks DNA to check it against. Germline CDR1 SGHDT, CDR2 YYEEEE. The CDR3 has 15 amino acids. The chain's CDR3 is CASSSRGAGNQPQHF.

V usage is TRBV15 and J usage is TRBJ2-3. Per the germline V gene, CDR1 is LNHNV and CDR2 is YYDKDF (reference sequence). This CDR3 region has 15 residues. This CDR3 reads CATSRDSLVTDTQYF.

The chain joins TRBV7-2 to TRBJ2-5. The germline gives CDR1 SGHTA, CDR2 FQGNSA. The CDR3 covers 15 residues. The CDR3 here is CASSLFLGSQETQYF.

The chain has TRBV19 and TRBJ2-5; TCRdb indicates TRBD1, and absent DNA this call remains unverified. This CDR3 has 13 residues. In germline, CDR1 is LNHDA, CDR2 SQIVND (reference sequence). CDR3 sequence: CASSTDRVGTQYF. The full variable domain, with the rest looked up from reference TRBV19 and TRBJ2-5, is DGGITQSPKYLFRKEGQNVTLSCEQNLNHDAMYWYRQDPGQGLRLIYYSQIVNDFQKGDIAEGYSVSREKKESFPLTVTSAQKNPTAFYLCASSTDRVGTQYFGPGTRLLVL.

The chain carries TRBV20-1 and TRBJ2-1; the D call from TCRdb, TRBD2, cannot be confirmed without DNA. The germline V gene encodes CDR1 DFQATT and CDR2 SNEGSKA (reference sequence). This CDR3 spans 15 amino acids. CDR3: CSARDKRGGPNEQFF.

V and J are TRBV3-1 and TRBJ2-1; without DNA, the TCRdb call of TRBD1 cannot be checked. This CDR3 is built from 16 residues. In germline, CDR1 is LGHDT, CDR2 YNNKEL (reference sequence). CDR3 region: CASSQVGGGTYNEQFF.

The chain carries TRBV4-2 and TRBJ2-7; TCRdb's D gene call, TRBD2, goes unchecked for lack of DNA. Germline CDR1 LGHNA, CDR2 YNFKEQ. The CDR3 consists of 15 residues. Here the CDR3 reads CASSHGTASSYEQYF.

The chain has TRBV4-3 and TRBJ2-1. The germline V gene encodes CDR1 LGHNA and CDR2 YSLEER. There are 15 residues in the CDR3. CDR3 protein: CASSQELSPYNEQFF.

The chain joins TRBV20-1 to TRBJ2-5; TCRdb's assignment of TRBD2 cannot be checked, as there is no DNA. The CDR3 covers 12 residues. Germline V CDR1 and CDR2: DFQATT, SNEGSKA (reference sequence). CDR3: CSGALREETQYF.

The V gene is TRBV11-2, the J gene TRBJ2-3; TCRdb picks TRBD1, but there is no DNA to check that call. Germline V gene lookup returns CDR1 SGHAT and CDR2 FQNNGV. The CDR3 has 13 amino acids. The CDR3 protein is CASSYSSGGGQYF.

The chain recombines TRBV5-1 with TRBJ2-7. In germline, CDR1 is SGHRS, CDR2 YFSETQ. This CDR3 is built from 15 residues. CDR3 region: CASSLGAAFSYEQYF.